A single sample gave rise to the 24 T cell receptor beta chains below, sequenced in a study of shared clonotypes between healthy human individuals. As defined, naive CD8 cells were CD45RO-negative and positively selected for CCR7, with terminally differentiated effector memory CD45RA+ cells excluded. TCRdb's copy holds only in-frame clones and misses some; the assay was immunoSEQ multiplex PCR. Of around 2,000,000 clones detected, about 93% appear once; the ten largest clones hold around 1.7%. The sequencing sample was made of naive CD8+ T cells from PBMCs. The origin of the receptors is a man aged 18 to 29 in good health. Some clones in this sample may be carry-over from other donors' samples.

The gene calls are TRBV9 and TRBJ2-4; TRBD2 aligns across 14 bases. Germline values: CDR1 SGDLS, CDR2 YYNGEE. Trimming took 2 bases from V and 3 from J; bases not matched to a gene: 10. This CDR3 is built from 19 residues. The CDR3 loop is CASSVGTSGSTFGKNIQYF. CDR3 nucleotide sequence: TGTGCCAGCAGCGTTGGGACTAGCGGGAGCACTTTTGGCAAAAACATTCAGTACTTC.

In nucleotides, the CDR3 is TGTGCCAGCAGCGAATTTACAGATTATAGCAATCAGCCCCAGCATTTT. It codes for CASSEFTDYSNQPQHF. This sequence joins TRBV2 and TRBJ1-5; D gene unclear. The V end was cut by 6 bases, the J end by 0 bases, with 15 bases between. In germline, CDR1 is SNHLY, CDR2 FYNNEI. This CDR3 contains 16 residues.

This clone was picked up one time. The V call is TRBV6-1, the J call TRBJ2-7; D gene ambiguous. Trimming pared 2 bases from V and 3 bases from J, leaving 11 bases between. The CDR3 is 14 amino acids. Germline-derived CDR1 and CDR2 are MNHNS and SASEGT. The CDR3 DNA follows: TGTGCCAGCAGTGAAATAGGCGATATCTACGAGCAGTACTTC. Encoded protein: CASSEIGDIYEQYF.

Only one count was recorded for this clone. J is TRBJ2-7 and V is TRBV13; a weak D match, TRBD2 (5 bases). Germline CDR1 PRHDT, CDR2 FYEKMQ (reference sequence). The CDR3 extends over 12 amino acids. The ends were cut back, 5 bases at V and 3 bases at J, with 8 bases in the middle. CDR3 sequence (DNA): TGTGCCAGCAGCATGGACTTCTACGAGCAGTACTTC. It translates to CASSMDFYEQYF.

The rearrangement links TRBV7-4 to TRBJ1-2; D is perhaps TRBD1 (5 bases). Germline V gene data show CDR1 as SGHVT and CDR2 as SQSDAQ. The length of the CDR3 is 16 residues. V was shortened by 3 bases and J by 1 base, with 15 bases between the two germline ends. The CDR3: CASSLVRDVGNYGYTF. In DNA, the CDR3 is TGTGCCAGCAGCTTGGTAAGGGACGTAGGTAACTATGGCTACACCTTC.

V gene TRBV7-9 combines with J gene TRBJ2-7; D is undetermined. The CDR3 has 16 residues. Trimming pared 5 bases from V and 3 bases from J, leaving 20 bases between. Germline V CDR1 and CDR2: SEHNR, FQNEAQ (reference sequence). CDR3 coding DNA: TGTGCCAGCAGCCATTCAGGCCGTCTCGCGGACTACGAGCAGTACTTC. It translates to CASSHSGRLADYEQYF.

The chain carries TRBV7-2 and TRBJ2-1; maybe TRBD2 (5 bases). The CDR3 has 13 amino acids. From germline, CDR1 is SGHTA and CDR2 FQGNSA. Trimming pared 2 bases from V and 8 bases from J, leaving 10 bases between. CDR3 in DNA: TGTGCCAGCAGCTTATTTTCCGGGGATGAGCAGTTCTTC. This sequence encodes CASSLFSGDEQFF.

The sample holds a few counts of this clone. The chain employs TRBV11-2 and TRBJ1-1; D not certain. Germline CDR1 SGHAT, CDR2 FQNNGV. V was pared by 1 base and J by 6 bases, with 3 bases between. This CDR3 is built from 11 residues. CDR3 sequence (DNA): TGTGCCAGCAGCTTAGCTGCTGAAGCTTTCTTT. It specifies CASSLAAEAFF.

The chain employs TRBV6-5 and TRBJ2-7, with D possibly TRBD2 on 5 matching bases. This CDR3 has 16 amino acids. CDR1 and CDR2 from the germline V gene are MNHEY and SVGAGI. The V end lost 0 bases, the J end lost 3 bases, and 15 bases lay between the germline ends. CDR3 region: CASSYSTGLRDYEQYF. The DNA of the CDR3 is TGTGCCAGCAGTTACTCGACGGGCCTCCGGGACTACGAGCAGTACTTC.

This chain joins TRBV7-9 and TRBJ2-1; TRBD2 aligns across 7 bases. Germline V CDR1 and CDR2: SEHNR, FQNEAQ (reference sequence). J lost 9 bases, V lost 7 bases, and 18 bases had no gene match. This CDR3 region has 16 residues. The CDR3 DNA is TGTGCCAGCAACCTCCCCCAGCGGGGCCGGGTTAGTGAGCAGTTCTTC. Protein sequence: CASNLPQRGRVSEQFF. Combining the CDR3 with reference TRBV7-9 and TRBJ2-1 gives the whole variable domain DTGVSQNPRHKITKRGQNVTFRCDPISEHNRLYWYRQTLGQGPEFLTYFQNEAQLEKSRLLSDRFSAERPKGSFSTLEIQRTEQGDSAMYLCASNLPQRGRVSEQFFGPGTRLTVL.

In the case of this clone: The same CDR3 also results from other DNA sequences found in this sample. The gene calls are TRBV10-1 and TRBJ2-3; 8 bases align to TRBD2. CDR3 length equals 15 residues. Germline CDR1 WNHNN, CDR2 SYGVQD (reference sequence). The trim removed 5 bases at V and 0 bases at J, leaving 4 bases unmatched. Here the CDR3 DNA reads TGCGCCAGCAGTCAGACTAGCGCAAGCACAGATACGCAGTATTTT. It encodes CASSQTSASTDTQYF.

The rearrangement links TRBV27 to TRBJ2-7, with 8 positions matching TRBD2. Germline V gene sequence: CDR1 MNHEY, CDR2 SMNVEV (reference sequence). The CDR3 consists of 13 residues. Losses at the gene ends were 5 bases for V and 5 bases for J; bases not matched to a gene: 5. CDR3 DNA: TGTGCCAGCAGTAGCGGGAGTACGAACGAGCAGTACTTC. This encodes CASSSGSTNEQYF.

The J gene is TRBJ2-1, the V gene TRBV5-1, with TRBD2 matching over 8 bases. The V gene end was trimmed by 5 bases and the J gene end by 10 bases; junction bases not matched to a gene: 14. CDR1 is SGHRS and CDR2 is YFSETQ in the germline V gene. This CDR3 comprises 15 residues. CDR3: CASSSGLGRENEQFF. CDR3 in DNA: TGCGCCAGCAGTTCGGGACTAGGACGAGAGAACGAGCAGTTCTTC.

Turning to this clone: Other DNA variants within this sample encode the same CDR3. The chain employs TRBV4-1 and TRBJ2-1; D not certain. The CDR3 covers 11 residues. V gave up 6 bases and J gave up 4 bases, with 4 bases separating them. Germline CDR1 is MGHRA and CDR2 is YSYEKL. CDR3 amino acids: CASRDYNEQFF. As DNA, the CDR3 is TGCGCCAGCAGGGATTACAATGAGCAGTTCTTC.

The chain combines TRBV5-1 with TRBJ2-4, with a tentative D call TRBD2 (5 bases). Germline values: CDR1 SGHRS, CDR2 YFSETQ. This CDR3 has 16 residues. Trimming took 0 bases from V and 0 from J, leaving 10 bases between them. The CDR3 is CASSLEASIAKNIQYF. The CDR3 DNA follows: TGCGCCAGCAGCTTGGAGGCTAGCATAGCCAAAAACATTCAGTACTTC.

The V and J genes are TRBV5-6 and TRBJ2-5; tentatively, D is TRBD1 or TRBD2 (5 bases each). CDR1 is SGHDT, CDR2 YYEEEE, per germline. This CDR3 contains 16 residues. Trimming cost V 0 bases and J 1 base, with 13 bases left between them. The CDR3 is CASSLEGEGPQETQYF. In nucleotides, the CDR3 is TGTGCCAGCAGCTTGGAGGGTGAGGGGCCCCAAGAGACCCAGTACTTC.

This clone was seen a single time. The CDR3, as DNA: TGTGCCAGTAGGGGGCTCGATTGGGGCGGAAACACCGGGGAGCTGTTTTTT. This codes for CASRGLDWGGNTGELFF. The V call is TRBV19, the J call TRBJ2-2, with D possibly matching TRBD1 (5 bases). The length of the CDR3 is 17 residues. Germline-derived CDR1 and CDR2 are LNHDA and SQIVND (reference sequence). The V end lost 6 bases, the J end lost 2 bases, and 19 bases lay between the germline ends.

The gene calls are TRBV7-9 and TRBJ2-3, with 7 bases fitting TRBD2. V was clipped by 0 bases and J by 4 bases; unmatched bases: 13. The CDR3 covers 18 residues. Germline V gene data show CDR1 as SEHNR and CDR2 as FQNEAQ (reference sequence). This CDR3 reads CASSLAPLSGSVPDTQYF. CDR3 bases: TGTGCCAGCAGCTTAGCCCCCCTTAGCGGGTCGGTCCCAGATACGCAGTATTTT.

The rearrangement uses TRBV27 and TRBJ1-5, with TRBD1 identical over 7 bases. From germline, CDR1 is MNHEY and CDR2 SMNVEV (reference sequence). V was pared by 6 bases and J by 1 base, with 3 bases of the junction left unmatched. This CDR3 comprises 14 residues. The CDR3 loop is CASSQTGSNQPQHF. The CDR3 DNA sequence: TGTGCCAGCAGCCAGACAGGGAGCAATCAGCCCCAGCATTTT.

The chain recombines TRBV27 with TRBJ2-3; 9 nucleotides align to TRBD1. Germline CDR1 is MNHEY and CDR2 is SMNVEV (reference sequence). The junction had 5 bases not matched to a gene; V was cut back by 4 bases and J by 3 bases. This CDR3 contains 15 residues. Here the CDR3 reads CASSSDRGNTDTQYF. The CDR3 DNA follows: TGTGCCAGCAGTTCGGACAGGGGTAATACAGATACGCAGTATTTT.

The chain couples TRBV6-1 to TRBJ2-7; possible D gene TRBD2, 5 bases. Germline V gene lookup returns CDR1 MNHNS and CDR2 SASEGT. Trimming cost V 8 bases and J 2 bases, with 19 bases left between them. The CDR3 runs to 15 residues. The CDR3 region has the DNA TGTGCCAGCCAGAGCGGAAACACCTTTCCCTACGAGCAGTACTTC. Amino acids: CASQSGNTFPYEQYF.

This clone appeared a single time. V is TRBV11-1 and J is TRBJ2-3, with unresolved D. This CDR3 is built from 13 residues. The V gene's germline CDR1 is SGHAT and CDR2 FQDESV (reference sequence). Trimming pared 7 bases from V and 0 bases from J, leaving 8 bases between. CDR3 DNA sequence: TGTGCCAGCAACTGGGGTAGCACAGATACGCAGTATTTT. Protein: CASNWGSTDTQYF.

The V call is TRBV19, the J call TRBJ1-5; D gene uncertain. CDR1 is LNHDA and CDR2 is SQIVND in the germline V gene (reference sequence). The germline V and J ends were trimmed by 0 bases and 2 bases, with 8 bases remaining between them. This CDR3 is built from 15 residues. In DNA form, the CDR3 reads TGTGCCAGTAGTATAGACTGGCGGGGCAATCAGCCCCAGCATTTT. The encoded protein is CASSIDWRGNQPQHF. Full variable domain (remainder filled in from reference TRBV19 and TRBJ1-5): DGGITQSPKYLFRKEGQNVTLSCEQNLNHDAMYWYRQDPGQGLRLIYYSQIVNDFQKGDIAEGYSVSREKKESFPLTVTSAQKNPTAFYLCASSIDWRGNQPQHFGDGTRLSIL.

This chain joins TRBV7-6 and TRBJ2-1; 11 bases agree with TRBD2. Trimming at V came to 2 bases and at J to 7 bases, leaving 7 bases not matched to a gene. CDR3 size: 16 residues. Per the germline V gene, CDR1 is SGHVS and CDR2 is FNYEAQ. The CDR3 DNA follows: TGTGCCAGCAGCTTATTGACTAGCGGGACTAGGAATGAGCAGTTCTTC. Amino acid sequence: CASSLLTSGTRNEQFF. The full variable domain, completed using reference TRBV7-6 and TRBJ2-1, is GAGVSQSPRYKVTKRGQDVALRCDPISGHVSLYWYRQALGQGPEFLTYFNYEAQQDKSGLPNDRFSAERPEGSISTLTIQRTEQRDSAMYRCASSLLTSGTRNEQFFGPGTRLTVL.